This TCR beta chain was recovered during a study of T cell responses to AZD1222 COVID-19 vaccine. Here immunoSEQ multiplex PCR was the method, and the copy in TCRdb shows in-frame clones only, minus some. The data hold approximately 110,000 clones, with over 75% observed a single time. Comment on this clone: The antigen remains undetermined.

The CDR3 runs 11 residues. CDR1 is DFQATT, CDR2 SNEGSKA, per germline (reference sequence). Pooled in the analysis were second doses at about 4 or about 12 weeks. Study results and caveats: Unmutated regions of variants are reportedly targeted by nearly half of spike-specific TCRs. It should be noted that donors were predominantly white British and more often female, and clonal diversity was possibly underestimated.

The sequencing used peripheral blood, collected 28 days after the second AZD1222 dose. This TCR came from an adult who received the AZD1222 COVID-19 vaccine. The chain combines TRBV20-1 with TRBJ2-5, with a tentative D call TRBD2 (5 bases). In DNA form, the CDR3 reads TGCAGCGGCGGGTTAGGTGAGACCCAGTACTTC. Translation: CSGGLGETQYF.